What follows are 25 T cell receptor beta chains derived from one specimen sequenced in a study of blood T cells in healthy people across ages (dated by TCRdb to the mid-2010s). Library generation was performed with 5' RACE. Sequencing relied on an Illumina HiSeq 2500. A second 7 to 11 cycle PCR used a sample-barcoded 5' primer and a J-beta primer mix. The raw public reads went through TCRdb reprocessing: fastp at Q25, MiXCR clone calling, in-frame beta chains kept. Rows with one shared CDR3 protein collapse into an entry with the most common genes and DNA. This sample holds roughly 800,000 distinct CDR3 sequences; 58% were observed only once. The ten largest clonotypes hold 22% of the sample. The specimen was blood. All receptors come from a man aged 25 to 40 in good health.

The chain's CDR3 is CASHGVRADFYNEQFF. In DNA, the CDR3 is TGTGCCAGCCACGGGGTGAGGGCCGACTTCTACAATGAGCAGTTCTTC. The rearrangement joins TRBV6-5 to TRBJ2-1; D may be TRBD2 (5 bases). There are 16 residues in the CDR3. Looked up from germline, CDR1 is MNHEY and CDR2 is SVGAGI. The V end lost 8 bases, the J end lost 3 bases, and 20 bases lay between the germline ends.

This chain uses TRBV19 with TRBJ2-3; no firm D call. The CDR3 is made up of 13 amino acids. Germline V gene data show CDR1 as LNHDA and CDR2 as SQIVND (reference sequence). V shed 10 bases and J shed 0 bases, with 11 bases lying between them. The CDR3 loop is CATKEPSTDTQYF. The CDR3 DNA is TGTGCCACTAAGGAGCCCAGCACAGATACGCAGTATTTT. Full variable domain (outside the CDR3, taken from reference TRBV19 and TRBJ2-3): DGGITQSPKYLFRKEGQNVTLSCEQNLNHDAMYWYRQDPGQGLRLIYYSQIVNDFQKGDIAEGYSVSREKKESFPLTVTSAQKNPTAFYLCATKEPSTDTQYFGPGTRLTVL.

This clonotype occurred once. A junction boundary mismatches the germline segment, possibly from a read error. The gene calls are TRBV7-9 and TRBJ2-4; no firm D call. The end of the DNA is better explained by TRBJ2-5, so the J call may be wrong. Germline loops: CDR1 SEHNR, CDR2 FQNEAQ (reference sequence). The CDR3 is 15 amino acids. The CDR3 DNA follows: TGTGCCTGCAGCTACCCGGGCGCCCTTCTGGAGACCCAGTACTTC. Its protein product is CACSYPGALLETQYF.

This clonotype has just a few counts. This sequence joins TRBV20-1 and TRBJ2-3, with 10 bases that match TRBD2. V was pared by 0 bases and J by 3 bases, with 6 bases of the junction left unmatched. Germline V gives CDR1 DFQATT, CDR2 SNEGSKA (reference sequence). The CDR3 consists of 16 residues. This CDR3 is CSARDLLAGVTDTQYF. In DNA form, the CDR3 reads TGCAGTGCTAGAGATCTCCTAGCGGGGGTAACAGATACGCAGTATTTT.

This clonotype has a single count. The chain joins TRBV7-6 to TRBJ2-2; unclear D gene. V lost 6 bases and J 2 bases, leaving 13 bases between the germline ends. The CDR3 length is 15 residues. CDR1 is SGHVS and CDR2 is FNYEAQ in the germline V gene. The CDR3: CASRYNTANTGELFF. In DNA form, the CDR3 reads TGTGCCAGCAGATACAATACAGCCAACACCGGGGAGCTGTTTTTT. The full variable domain, rest sourced from reference TRBV7-6 and TRBJ2-2, is GAGVSQSPRYKVTKRGQDVALRCDPISGHVSLYWYRQALGQGPEFLTYFNYEAQQDKSGLPNDRFSAERPEGSISTLTIQRTEQRDSAMYRCASRYNTANTGELFFGEGSRLTVL.

The chain links TRBV6-5 to TRBJ1-4; TRBD1 might be the D (5 bases). The CDR3 has 15 residues. V dropped 6 bases and J dropped 8 bases, with 19 bases sitting between them. Germline lookup yields CDR1 MNHEY and CDR2 SVGAGI. For the CDR3, the DNA is TGTGCCAGCAGAAATACGGGACGGGGGGACGAAAAACTGTTTTTT. It codes for CASRNTGRGDEKLFF.

The chain employs TRBV29-1 and TRBJ2-5, with no clear D. The germline V and J ends were trimmed by 6 bases and 2 bases, with 10 bases remaining between them. The germline V gene has CDR1 SQVTM and CDR2 ANQGSEA. CDR3 size: 12 residues. The CDR3: CSVDPAQETQYF. The CDR3 nucleotides read TGCAGCGTCGACCCGGCACAAGAGACCCAGTACTTC. Looking up the rest from reference TRBV29-1 and TRBJ2-5 gives the full variable domain: SAVISQKPSRDICQRGTSLTIQCQVDSQVTMMFWYRQQPGQSLTLIATANQGSEATYESGFVIDKFPISRPNLTFSTLTVSNMSPEDSSIYLCSVDPAQETQYFGPGTRLLVL.

The V gene is TRBV6-2 or TRBV6-3, the J gene TRBJ2-7; 9 nucleotides line up with TRBD1. Germline CDR1 reads MNHEY; CDR2 reads SVGEGT. The CDR3 covers 16 residues. Trimming at V came to 7 bases and at J to 3 bases, leaving 13 bases not matched to a gene. Written as DNA, the CDR3 is TGTGCCAGCACCTCTCCACCCGACAGGGGGATCTACGAGCAGTACTTC. Its translation is CASTSPPDRGIYEQYF.

The rearrangement uses TRBV27 and TRBJ2-3, with 9 bases that match TRBD1. V was clipped by 6 bases and J by 6 bases; unmatched bases: 16. In germline, CDR1 is MNHEY, CDR2 SMNVEV (reference sequence). The length of the CDR3 is 17 residues. The CDR3 sequence is CASRKIKTGGLGDTQYF. CDR3 in DNA: TGTGCCAGCAGGAAAATCAAGACAGGGGGTTTAGGGGATACGCAGTATTTT.

The rearrangement joins TRBV7-2 to TRBJ2-4; D remains unclear. The CDR3 has 12 amino acids. In germline, CDR1 is SGHTA, CDR2 FQGNSA. The ends were cut back, 2 bases at V and 9 bases at J, with 8 bases in the middle. The CDR3 DNA reads as TGTGCCAGCAGCTTACAGGAGAGCATTCAGTACTTC. Translated, it gives CASSLQESIQYF.

V and J are TRBV7-9 and TRBJ1-3, with a possible D match to TRBD1 (6 bases). The V and J ends lost 3 bases and 0 bases respectively, with 9 bases between them. This CDR3 has 15 residues. CDR1 and CDR2 from the germline V gene are SEHNR and FQNEAQ (reference sequence). Here the CDR3 reads CASSFGQPSGNTIYF. In DNA, the CDR3 is TGTGCCAGCAGCTTCGGACAGCCCTCTGGAAACACCATATATTTT.

In its sample, this clonotype was seen a few times. This chain uses TRBV9 with TRBJ2-6; D may correspond to TRBD1 or TRBD2 (5 bases each). Germline CDR1 is SGDLS and CDR2 is YYNGEE. The CDR3 spans 15 residues. V was pared by 0 bases and J by 3 bases, with 7 bases between. The CDR3 loop is CASSVGGFGANVLTF. In nucleotides, the CDR3 is TGTGCCAGCAGCGTAGGGGGGTTTGGGGCCAACGTCCTGACTTTC. Supplemented by reference TRBV9 and TRBJ2-6, the full variable domain reads DSGVTQTPKHLITATGQRVTLRCSPRSGDLSVYWYQQSLDQGLQFLIQYYNGEERAKGNILERFSAQQFPDLHSELNLSSLELGDSALYFCASSVGGFGANVLTFGAGSRLTVL.

This clonotype was observed a handful of times. The chain uses TRBV20-1 and TRBJ2-1; 11 bases match TRBD2. J lost 5 bases, V lost 3 bases, and 6 bases had no gene match. Germline V gene sequence: CDR1 DFQATT, CDR2 SNEGSKA (reference sequence). This CDR3 spans 15 amino acids. CDR3 protein: CSASPGLAENNEQFF. For the CDR3, the DNA is TGCAGTGCTAGCCCGGGACTAGCGGAGAACAATGAGCAGTTCTTC.

This clonotype was seen just once. V is TRBV5-1 and J is TRBJ2-1; 8 nucleotides agree with TRBD1. This CDR3 has 15 residues. V gave up 4 bases and J gave up 0 bases; unmatched junction bases: 3. Germline CDR1 and CDR2: SGHRS and YFSETQ. CDR3 in amino acids: CASSVQGDSYNEQFF. CDR3 sequence (DNA): TGCGCCAGCAGCGTACAGGGGGACTCCTACAATGAGCAGTTCTTC.

This clonotype was seen more than once but under ten times. This sequence joins TRBV6-6 and TRBJ1-1; maybe TRBD1 (6 bases). CDR3 length equals 12 residues. Between the trimmed V and J ends, which lost 2 bases and 9 bases, there was a span of 10 bases. The germline V gene has CDR1 MNHNY and CDR2 SVGAGI (reference sequence). The CDR3 loop is CASSYDDRQAFF. For the CDR3, the DNA is TGTGCCAGCAGTTACGACGACAGGCAAGCTTTCTTT.

This clonotype was counted a few times. The chain has TRBV7-9 and TRBJ1-6; tentatively, D is TRBD1 (5 bases). V lost 5 bases to trimming and J lost 4 bases, with 6 bases between them. Germline CDR1 SEHNR, CDR2 FQNEAQ (reference sequence). This CDR3 has 13 residues. The CDR3 coding sequence is TGTGCCAGCAGCCCAGGGTATAATTCACCCCTCCACTTT. The encoded protein is CASSPGYNSPLHF. The whole variable domain, remainder taken from reference TRBV7-9 and TRBJ1-6, is DTGVSQNPRHKITKRGQNVTFRCDPISEHNRLYWYRQTLGQGPEFLTYFQNEAQLEKSRLLSDRFSAERPKGSFSTLEIQRTEQGDSAMYLCASSPGYNSPLHFGNGTRLTVT.

J is TRBJ2-3 and V is TRBV20-1; 7 nucleotides match TRBD2. CDR1 and CDR2 from the germline V gene are DFQATT and SNEGSKA (reference sequence). Losses at the gene ends were 6 bases for V and 2 bases for J; bases not matched to a gene: 8. The CDR3 sequence is 14 residues long. CDR3 residues: CSAQPRGNTDTQYF. The CDR3 DNA reads TGCAGTGCCCAACCGCGGGGGAACACAGATACGCAGTATTTT.

The chain is built from TRBV20-1 and TRBJ1-1; 9 nucleotides match TRBD1. The V and J ends lost 6 bases and 4 bases, in that order; junction bases with no gene match: 3. This CDR3 spans 12 amino acids. CDR1 and CDR2 (germline): DFQATT, SNEGSKA (reference sequence). The CDR3 region is CSAETGGTEAFF. The CDR3 DNA reads TGCAGTGCAGAGACAGGGGGCACTGAAGCTTTCTTT.

V and J are TRBV12-3 or TRBV12-4 and TRBJ2-5, with D uncertain. This CDR3 region has 13 residues. Trimming took off 5 bases at V and 2 bases at J, with 9 bases between the two ends. The CDR3 nucleotides are TGTGCCAGCAGTCTCCGGTGGCAAGAGACCCAGTACTTC. It is translated as CASSLRWQETQYF.

CDR3 DNA sequence: TGTGCCAGCAGCTCCGAAAACAGGGGGCGGCAGGGCTACACCTTC. Protein sequence: CASSSENRGRQGYTF. This chain uses TRBV9 with TRBJ1-2, with 9 bases that match TRBD1. Looked up from germline, CDR1 is SGDLS and CDR2 is YYNGEE. Trimming cost V 4 bases and J 8 bases; bases outside gene matches: 12. This CDR3 is built from 15 residues.

This chain connects TRBV28 to TRBJ2-1; 11 bases map to TRBD2. Germline lookup yields CDR1 MDHEN and CDR2 SYDVKM. V lost 4 bases, J lost 4 bases, and 15 bases stayed unmatched. CDR3 length: 19 amino acids. The CDR3, as DNA: TGTGCCAGCAGTTCCCCCGGGACAGCGGGACTAGCGGTTTACAATGAGCAGTTCTTC. Protein: CASSSPGTAGLAVYNEQFF.

The gene calls are TRBV7-2 and TRBJ2-7; 8 positions match TRBD2. Germline V gene sequence: CDR1 SGHTA, CDR2 FQGNSA. The CDR3 covers 16 residues. The V gene end was trimmed by 6 bases and the J gene end by 4 bases; junction bases not matched to a gene: 14. The DNA for the CDR3 is TGTGCCAGCAGTTCCGTGGGGCTAGCGGGCGGATACGAGCAGTACTTC. This codes for CASSSVGLAGGYEQYF.

The V gene is TRBV9, the J gene TRBJ1-2; D is unclear. Germline assignment: CDR1 SGDLS and CDR2 YYNGEE. V lost 3 bases, J lost 6 bases, and 12 bases lay in between. The CDR3 runs to 13 residues. CDR3 DNA: TGTGCCAGCAGCGGAGCGGGTTTACATGGCTACACCTTC. It yields the protein CASSGAGLHGYTF.

V and J are TRBV12-3 or TRBV12-4 and TRBJ2-3; 12 nucleotides line up with TRBD1. This CDR3 has 16 residues. The V gene end was trimmed by 4 bases and the J gene end by 6 bases; junction bases not matched to a gene: 8. The CDR3 sequence: CASSSPGQGAWDTQYF. The CDR3 DNA reads TGTGCCAGCAGTTCTCCGGGACAGGGGGCGTGGGATACGCAGTATTTT.

In its sample, this clonotype was seen a few times. This rearrangement joins TRBV4-2 to TRBJ2-5, with D hard to call. The CDR3 is made up of 14 amino acids. Trimming took off 4 bases at V and 0 bases at J, with 9 bases between the two ends. Germline V lookup: CDR1 LGHNA, CDR2 YNFKEQ. CDR3 in DNA: TGTGCCAGCAGCCTAGTCGTCAACCAAGAGACCCAGTACTTC. The encoded protein is CASSLVVNQETQYF.